This T cell receptor beta chain was observed in a study of Graves' ophthalmopathy and Graves' hyperthyroidism (dated by TCRdb to about 2018). Study-wide context: Peripheral blood was collected at initial diagnosis, prior to any treatment. To tell Graves' ophthalmopathy apart from Graves' hyperthyroidism, and to predict which patients would progress to ophthalmopathy, the study relied on TCR beta repertoire signatures. In total, 135 blood samples were TCR-sequenced: approximately 40 ophthalmopathy, approximately 80 hyperthyroidism and some 17 hyperthyroidism-to-ophthalmopathy patients. To explore V-J signatures that separate ophthalmopathy from hyperthyroidism, a discovery set of approximately 100 patients was enrolled, consisting of approximately 44 with ophthalmopathy and roughly 60 with stable hyperthyroidism. For independent validation, a separate cohort was made up of 18 hyperthyroidism patients plus 17 patients who later progressed from hyperthyroidism to ophthalmopathy. In more than five hyperthyroidism patients, T-cell repertoires of thyroid tissue and blood were compared. Following sample collection, hyperthyroidism patients were given methimazole at a starting dose of 30 mg daily, and ophthalmopathy patients were given high-dose intravenous methylprednisolone. For training and testing, the 100 or so patients in the discovery cohort were randomly divided in a 7:3 ratio.

This clonotype occurred many times. There is no known antigen for this receptor. No qualities accompany the bases; no much larger clone lies one base away. Ophthalmopathy patients were characterized by moderately to severely active disease, a Clinical Activity Score of at least 3, a NOSPECS grade of at least 4, and a disease duration under 3 months. Anyone with other autoimmune diseases, uncontrolled infections, pregnancy or lactation was excluded from the study. Clinical symptoms, serum thyroxine, TRAb, thyroid ultrasound and orbital computed tomography formed the basis of the diagnosis. Using Ficoll-Paque density gradient centrifugation, PBMCs were isolated from roughly 9.2 ml of fresh peripheral blood. Total RNA was extracted using Trizol reagent, and RNA quality was checked on an Agilent 2100 Bioanalyzer. What the study reported, not specific to this receptor: In validation, the model predicted ophthalmopathy progression with 55% to 71% sensitivity and roughly 72% specificity; some 13 predicted patients were CT-confirmed with GO in a median of approximately six months. No statistical method was used to predetermine the sample size, and group allocation was not hidden from the investigators. In cross-validation, the 13-signature model distinguished ophthalmopathy from stable hyperthyroidism with 85% to 90% sensitivity and just under 84% specificity, and in the test set the corresponding values were about 80% and 75%. Most expanded thyroid clonotypes with frequency above 0.001 were also detected in blood, suggesting blood repertoires may reflect the thyroid immune response.

For repertoire sequencing, TCR beta CDR3 regions were amplified from RNA transcripts. The first round was an RT-PCR using HTBI primers with the Qiagen OneStep RT-PCR kit, and this first round was followed by a second-round multiplex PCR, then size selection and purification. Sequencing of the libraries was carried out on an Illumina HiSeq2000 in paired-end mode with 100 bp reads. In the original analysis: SOAPnuke was used to process the reads, throwing out any read that had adapters, had uncalled bases, had a mean Phred below 15, or lacked an exact constant-primer or identifier match. High-quality paired reads were merged with COPE v1.2.5. Each unique nucleotide sequence was treated as a clonotype, and MiTCR v1.1 was used to align the clonotypes to the IMGT TRB V, D and J references. The analysis was limited to V-J combinations with a frequency above 0.0001, which together covered 98% to 99.2% of repertoires. A TCR clonal expansion and chaos score per V-J combination was defined as the ratio of F50 clonal expansion to chaos observed in the TCRdist matrix. Welch's t-statistics and random forest were used to reduce features to about 14 V-J combinations, which were fed into a naive Bayes classifier. Thyroid-blood repertoire similarity was quantified with the Morisita-Horn index. The raw public reads went through TCRdb reprocessing: fastp at Q25, MiXCR clone calling, in-frame beta chains kept. Each entry is one CDR3 protein sequence, shown with its most common DNA and genes. The V and J calls shown here were made by TCRdb, not taken from the authors' results. This sample holds about 180,000 distinct CDR3 sequences; less than 45% were observed only once. Of the sample, under 6.5% is held by the ten largest clones.

V lost 7 bases and J lost 4 bases; the stretch between them is 10 bases long. The germline V gene supplies CDR1 MNHEY and CDR2 SVGAGI. The cysteine opens and the phenylalanine closes a CDR3 of 12 amino acids. Only the CDR3 region is kept as DNA, spanning 36 bases read in frame from base 1. The source is a woman aged 40 to 55 with Graves' ophthalmopathy. Donor details come from another sample of the same person, matched by shared clones. The sequenced sample consisted of peripheral blood. The receptor chain draws on TRBV6-5 and TRBJ1-2; too little of a D gene remains to name it. CDR3 protein: CASNREGYGYTF. The nucleotides are TGTGCCAGCAACCGGGAGGGCTATGGCTACACCTTC.